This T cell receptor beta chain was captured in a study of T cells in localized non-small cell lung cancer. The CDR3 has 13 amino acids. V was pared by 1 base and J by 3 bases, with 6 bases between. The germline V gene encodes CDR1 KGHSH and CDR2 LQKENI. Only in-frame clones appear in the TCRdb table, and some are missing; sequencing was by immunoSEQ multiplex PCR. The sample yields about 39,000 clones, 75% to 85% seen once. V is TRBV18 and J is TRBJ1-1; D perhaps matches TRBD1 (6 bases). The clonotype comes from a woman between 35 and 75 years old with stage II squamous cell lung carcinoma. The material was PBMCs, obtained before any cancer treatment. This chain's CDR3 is CASSPQGDTEAFF. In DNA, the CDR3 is TGTGCCAGCTCACCACAGGGGGACACTGAAGCTTTCTTT.